The present T cell receptor beta chain was sequenced within a study of T cell responses to AZD1222 COVID-19 vaccine. Sequencing used immunoSEQ multiplex PCR; TCRdb keeps in-frame clones, though not all of them. This sample yields tens of thousands of clones, of which more than 85% are seen a single time; about 8% belongs to the top ten. Germline-derived CDR1 and CDR2 are SEHNR and FQNEAQ (reference sequence). The CDR3 is 13 residues long. V trimming: 6 bases; J trimming: 6 bases; junction bases outside the gene matches: 7. This sample comprised peripheral blood, obtained 28 days after the second AZD1222 dose. The rearrangement joins TRBV7-9 to TRBJ1-2; 7 bases map to TRBD1. The TCR sequence derives from an adult who received the AZD1222 COVID-19 vaccine. The CDR3 reads CASRDSGGHGYTF. CDR3 bases: TGTGCCAGCAGGGATTCAGGGGGTCATGGCTACACCTTC.